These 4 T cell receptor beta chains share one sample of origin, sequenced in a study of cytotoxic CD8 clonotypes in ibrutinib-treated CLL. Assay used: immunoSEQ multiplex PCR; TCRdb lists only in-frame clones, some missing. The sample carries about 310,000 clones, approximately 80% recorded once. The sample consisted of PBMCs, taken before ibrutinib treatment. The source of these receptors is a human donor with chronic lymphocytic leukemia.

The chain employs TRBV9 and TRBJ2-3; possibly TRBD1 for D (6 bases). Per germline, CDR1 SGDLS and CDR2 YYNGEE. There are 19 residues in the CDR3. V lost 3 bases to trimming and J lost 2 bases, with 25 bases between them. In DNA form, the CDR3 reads TGTGCCAGCAGCGCCCGTAGGGGGAAGCAGCCTACAACCACAGATACGCAGTATTTT. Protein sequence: CASSARRGKQPTTTDTQYF.

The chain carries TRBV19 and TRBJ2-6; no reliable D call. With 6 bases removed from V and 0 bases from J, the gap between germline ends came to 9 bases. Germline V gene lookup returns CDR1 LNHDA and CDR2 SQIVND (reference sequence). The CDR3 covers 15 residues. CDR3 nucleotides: TGTGCCAGTAGCACCGGAAACTCTGGGGCCAACGTCCTGACTTTC. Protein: CASSTGNSGANVLTF.

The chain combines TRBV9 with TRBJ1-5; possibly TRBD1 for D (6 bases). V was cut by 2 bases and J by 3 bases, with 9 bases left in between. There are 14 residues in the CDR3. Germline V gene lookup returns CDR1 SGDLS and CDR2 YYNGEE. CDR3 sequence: CASSVGGHNQPQHF. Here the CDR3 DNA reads TGTGCCAGCAGCGTCGGGGGCCACAATCAGCCCCAGCATTTT.

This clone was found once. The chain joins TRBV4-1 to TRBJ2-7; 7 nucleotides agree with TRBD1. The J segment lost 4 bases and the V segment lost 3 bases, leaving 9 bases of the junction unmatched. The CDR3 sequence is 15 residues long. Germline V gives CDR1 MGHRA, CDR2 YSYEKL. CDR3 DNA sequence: TGCGCCAGCAGCCAGAGCCGGACAGGTTTATACGAGCAGTACTTC. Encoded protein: CASSQSRTGLYEQYF.